Following are 18 T cell receptor beta chains from one sample sequenced in a study of shared clonotypes between healthy human individuals. Using immunoSEQ multiplex PCR, the repertoire was profiled, and TCRdb retains in-frame clones only, with some absent. This table has about 680,000 clones, roughly 70% appearing once. Sequencing was done on a sample of memory CD4+ T cells sorted from blood. This sample's subset: CD45RA-negative fraction. The receptors were sampled from a young woman in good health.

This clone was observed a handful of times. The chain is built from TRBV6-1 and TRBJ1-5; no clear D gene. V lost 5 bases, J lost 0 bases, and 8 bases lay in between. Germline assignment: CDR1 MNHNS and CDR2 SASEGT. The CDR3 has 14 amino acids. CDR3 in DNA: TGTGCCAGCAGTAATTCCGTTAGCAATCAGCCCCAGCATTTT. Translating it yields CASSNSVSNQPQHF.

This chain uses TRBV18 with TRBJ1-1, with 8 nucleotides matching TRBD1. CDR3 length equals 12 residues. Trimming at V came to 5 bases and at J to 7 bases, leaving 3 bases not matched to a gene. Germline values: CDR1 KGHSH, CDR2 LQKENI. The CDR3 here is CASSDRGDEAFF. The CDR3 DNA reads as TGTGCCAGCTCAGACAGGGGAGATGAAGCTTTCTTT. The full variable domain, rest sourced from reference TRBV18 and TRBJ1-1, is NAGVMQNPRHLVRRRGQEARLRCSPMKGHSHVYWYRQLPEEGLKFMVYLQKENIIDESGMPKERFSAEFPKEGPSILRIQQVVRGDSAAYFCASSDRGDEAFFGQGTRLTVV.

This clone has more than one count but fewer than ten. The chain has TRBV5-1 and TRBJ1-2; 10 nucleotides align to TRBD1. CDR1 and CDR2 (germline): SGHRS, YFSETQ. V gave up 0 bases and J gave up 7 bases; unmatched junction bases: 6. The CDR3 loop spans 15 amino acids. The CDR3 loop is CASSLATGGEGGYTF. The CDR3 nucleotides read TGCGCCAGCAGCTTGGCGACAGGGGGCGAGGGTGGCTACACCTTC.

The rearrangement joins TRBV10-1 to TRBJ1-1; D ambiguous. CDR3 size: 14 residues. Trimming shortened V by 0 bases and J by 0 bases, and 5 bases separated the two germline ends. The V gene's germline CDR1 is WNHNN and CDR2 SYGVQD (reference sequence). In nucleotides, the CDR3 is TGCGCCAGCAGTGAGTCCGAGGTGAACACTGAAGCTTTCTTT. Translating it yields CASSESEVNTEAFF.

This clone appeared once. V and J are TRBV28 and TRBJ2-7, with a possible D match to TRBD2 (6 bases). The CDR3 contains 15 residues. Trimming stripped 3 bases from V and 2 bases from J, with 14 bases between. Germline CDR1 reads MDHEN; CDR2 reads SYDVKM. The CDR3, as DNA: TGTGCCAGCAGTTTTAGGGCGGGATGGGCCTACGAGCAGTACTTC. Protein: CASSFRAGWAYEQYF. Full variable domain (rest looked up from reference TRBV28 and TRBJ2-7): DVKVTQSSRYLVKRTGEKVFLECVQDMDHENMFWYRQDPGLGLRLIYFSYDVKMKEKGDIPEGYSVSREKKERFSLILESASTNQTSMYLCASSFRAGWAYEQYFGPGTRLTVT.

The chain joins TRBV28 to TRBJ2-5; a possible D gene is TRBD2 (6 bases). Germline V gene lookup returns CDR1 MDHEN and CDR2 SYDVKM. The V gene lost 6 bases and the J gene lost 4 bases, with 15 bases spanning the gap. The CDR3 length is 14 residues. Written as DNA, the CDR3 is TGTGCCAGCAGCGTCGAGGGGACTGGAGAGACCCAGTACTTC. Translating it yields CASSVEGTGETQYF.

The chain combines TRBV9 with TRBJ1-1; weak D call: TRBD1 (6 bases). The CDR3 covers 14 residues. Per germline, CDR1 SGDLS and CDR2 YYNGEE. V gave up 1 base and J gave up 4 bases, with 11 bases separating them. The CDR3 sequence: CASSVSFRGTEAFF. The CDR3 coding sequence is TGTGCCAGCAGCGTATCCTTCAGGGGCACTGAAGCTTTCTTT. The full variable domain, in which reference TRBV9 and TRBJ1-1 provide the parts outside the CDR3, is DSGVTQTPKHLITATGQRVTLRCSPRSGDLSVYWYQQSLDQGLQFLIQYYNGEERAKGNILERFSAQQFPDLHSELNLSSLELGDSALYFCASSVSFRGTEAFFGQGTRLTVV.

About this clone: This same CDR3 is encoded by further DNA sequences in the sample. This chain uses TRBV5-1 with TRBJ2-1, with 9 bases that match TRBD2. The CDR3 has 14 amino acids. CDR1 is SGHRS, CDR2 YFSETQ, per germline. Trimming took 0 bases from V and 10 from J; bases not matched to a gene: 5. The CDR3 is CASSLGTSGLEQFF. CDR3 nucleotides: TGCGCCAGCAGCTTGGGCACTAGCGGGCTGGAGCAGTTCTTC.

This clone has just a few counts. This chain joins TRBV19 and TRBJ1-1; D possibly corresponds to TRBD1 (6 bases). Trimming shortened V by 3 bases and J by 5 bases, and 13 bases separated the two germline ends. This CDR3 region has 14 residues. Germline V gives CDR1 LNHDA, CDR2 SQIVND (reference sequence). CDR3 loop: CASSIGGGRTEAFF. The CDR3 DNA sequence: TGTGCCAGTAGTATCGGCGGGGGCCGTACTGAAGCTTTCTTT.

This chain uses TRBV7-3 with TRBJ2-3, with 7 bases fitting TRBD1. Per the germline V gene, CDR1 is SGHTA and CDR2 is FQGTGA. There are 14 residues in the CDR3. Germline trimming cut 5 bases from V and 5 bases from J; bases unmatched to any gene: 7. The CDR3 is CASSRTGVGDTQYF. The CDR3 DNA is TGTGCCAGCAGCCGCACAGGGGTGGGAGATACGCAGTATTTT.

This CDR3 reads CASSPQTGLFEQFF. In DNA, the CDR3 is TGTGCCAGCAGCCCCCAGACAGGGTTGTTTGAGCAGTTCTTC. The chain combines TRBV28 with TRBJ2-1; TRBD1 agrees at 7 bases. Germline CDR1 and CDR2: MDHEN and SYDVKM. The trim removed 6 bases at V and 9 bases at J, leaving 11 bases unmatched. This CDR3 has 14 residues.

The chain employs TRBV11-2 and TRBJ2-5; D is unclear. V was clipped by 5 bases and J by 7 bases, with 17 bases between them. CDR1 and CDR2 from the germline V gene are SGHAT and FQNNGV. The CDR3 loop spans 14 amino acids. The CDR3 DNA reads TGTGCCAGCAGCGCCAACTTCGGGTCGGGGACCCAGTACTTC. Encoded protein: CASSANFGSGTQYF.

The J gene is TRBJ2-5, the V gene TRBV7-2, with D possibly being TRBD1 or TRBD2 (6 bases each). V was pared by 5 bases and J by 2 bases, with 15 bases between. Germline CDR1 and CDR2: SGHTA and FQGNSA. The CDR3 runs to 15 residues. CDR3 sequence reads: CASSKGGSSQETQYF. The CDR3 bases are TGTGCCAGCAGCAAAGGGGGGTCTAGTCAAGAGACCCAGTACTTC.

The chain is built from TRBV11-2 and TRBJ2-1; D gene uncertain. This CDR3 comprises 13 residues. With 1 base removed from V and 5 bases from J, the gap between germline ends came to 6 bases. Germline V gene data show CDR1 as SGHAT and CDR2 as FQNNGV. CDR3 sequence (DNA): TGTGCCAGCAGCTTAGCGGCACACAATGAGCAGTTCTTC. It encodes CASSLAAHNEQFF.

The rearrangement uses TRBV10-3 and TRBJ2-1, with D unresolved. The CDR3 is 13 residues long. Trimming took off 1 base at V and 5 bases at J, with 6 bases between the two ends. The V gene's germline CDR1 is ENHRY and CDR2 SYGVKD. In DNA form, the CDR3 reads TGTGCCATCAGTGAGTTAACTGACAATGAGCAGTTCTTC. It encodes CAISELTDNEQFF.

J is TRBJ2-6 and V is TRBV28; TRBD1 agrees at 9 bases. The CDR3 totals 17 residues. Trimming cost V 10 bases and J 1 base; bases outside gene matches: 11. CDR1 and CDR2 from the germline V gene are MDHEN and SYDVKM. The CDR3 loop reads CAIFGRDRVSGANVLTF. The CDR3 bases are TGTGCCATTTTTGGTCGGGACAGGGTTTCTGGGGCCAACGTCCTGACTTTC. The whole variable domain, filled in from reference TRBV28 and TRBJ2-6, reads DVKVTQSSRYLVKRTGEKVFLECVQDMDHENMFWYRQDPGLGLRLIYFSYDVKMKEKGDIPEGYSVSREKKERFSLILESASTNQTSMYLCAIFGRDRVSGANVLTFGAGSRLTVL.

The rearrangement links TRBV19 to TRBJ2-1; D is uncertain. CDR1 LNHDA and CDR2 SQIVND come from the germline V gene (reference sequence). This CDR3 is built from 20 residues. Between the trimmed V and J ends, which lost 1 base and 0 bases, there was a span of 22 bases. The CDR3 DNA is TGTGCCAGTAGTATAGGTTACAGCCGGTTTAGACGAAGCTCCTACAATGAGCAGTTCTTC. This gives the protein CASSIGYSRFRRSSYNEQFF.

V gene TRBV18 combines with J gene TRBJ1-5; 9 positions agree with TRBD1. V dropped 6 bases and J dropped 4; count of bases not matched to a gene: 7. Germline loops: CDR1 KGHSH, CDR2 LQKENI. The CDR3 is made up of 15 amino acids. CDR3 DNA sequence: TGTGCCAGCTCCCCGGGGACAGGGACAAATCAGCCCCAGCATTTT. Protein sequence: CASSPGTGTNQPQHF.